This TCR beta chain was identified during a study of blood T cell repertoires in COVID-19. This clone appeared a single time. CDR3 size: 16 residues. With 7 bases clipped from V and 4 bases from J, the junction kept 13 bases outside the gene matches. Germline lookup yields CDR1 LNHDA and CDR2 SQIVND (reference sequence). The protocol was immunoSEQ multiplex PCR, while the TCRdb copy is restricted to in-frame clones and leaves out a portion. The sample holds some 62,000 clones, over 60% seen once. The receptor's source is a human donor in a cohort sampled during active COVID-19. Sequencing was done on a sample of peripheral blood. The chain couples TRBV19 to TRBJ1-1, with 9 bases lining up with TRBD1. As DNA, the CDR3 is TGTGCCAGTACCATCTGGGGACCGGACAGGGGCACTGAAGCTTTCTTT. This codes for CASTIWGPDRGTEAFF.